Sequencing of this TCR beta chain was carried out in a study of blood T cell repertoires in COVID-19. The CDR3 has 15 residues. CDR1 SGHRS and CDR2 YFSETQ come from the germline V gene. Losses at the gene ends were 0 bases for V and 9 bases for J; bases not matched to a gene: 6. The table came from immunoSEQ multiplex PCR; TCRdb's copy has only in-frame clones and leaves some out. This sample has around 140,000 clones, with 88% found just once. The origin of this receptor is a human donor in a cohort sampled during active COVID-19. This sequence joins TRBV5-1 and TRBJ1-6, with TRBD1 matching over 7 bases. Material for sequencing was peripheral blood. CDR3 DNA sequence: TGCGCCAGCAGCTTGGAGCCAGGGGGTGGTTCACCCCTCCACTTT. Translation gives CASSLEPGGGSPLHF.